Below, 22 T cell receptor beta chains from the same sample are listed, as sequenced in a study of shared clonotypes between healthy human individuals. Sequencing used immunoSEQ multiplex PCR; TCRdb keeps in-frame clones, though not all of them. The sample shows around 350,000 clones, over 70% of them seen only once. The sequencing sample was made of memory CD4+ T cells sorted from blood. Specified subset: CD45RA-negative fraction. Receptors were obtained from a man aged 25-45 years in good health.

This clone was seen at least ten times. This rearrangement joins TRBV5-1 to TRBJ2-1; D is unclear. V dropped 0 bases and J dropped 6 bases, with 13 bases sitting between them. Germline V gives CDR1 SGHRS, CDR2 YFSETQ. CDR3 length equals 15 residues. The CDR3 sequence: CASSLGLSEFNEQFF. CDR3 in DNA: TGCGCCAGCAGCTTGGGATTGTCCGAATTCAATGAGCAGTTCTTC.

The chain has TRBV6-5 and TRBJ1-5; D gene uncertain. The germline V gene encodes CDR1 MNHEY and CDR2 SVGAGI. V dropped 7 bases and J dropped 7 bases, with 20 bases sitting between them. CDR3 length equals 15 residues. The CDR3 DNA reads as TGTGCCAGCATGGTTTACCCGGGTCCAGTGCAGCCCCAGCATTTT. Translation gives CASMVYPGPVQPQHF.

The CDR3 loop is CADAPSGLAGIEQYF. DNA of the CDR3: TGTGCCGATGCGCCTTCAGGACTAGCGGGGATCGAGCAGTACTTC. The rearrangement joins TRBV5-8 to TRBJ2-7; 12 nucleotides agree with TRBD2. The germline gives CDR1 SGHTS, CDR2 YDEGEE. Trimming at V came to 10 bases and at J to 6 bases, leaving 14 bases not matched to a gene. The CDR3 totals 15 residues.

The table lists this clone with many counts. This chain connects TRBV7-6 to TRBJ1-1; D is possibly TRBD1 (6 bases). This CDR3 is built from 14 residues. Per the germline V gene, CDR1 is SGHVS and CDR2 is FNYEAQ. V dropped 5 bases and J dropped 3 bases, with 13 bases sitting between them. The CDR3 bases are TGTGCCAGCAGCACGCGGCAGGGGCACACTGAAGCTTTCTTT. Translation: CASSTRQGHTEAFF.

The gene calls are TRBV21-1 and TRBJ1-2; the table's D call TRBD1 went unverified against the DNA. TRBV21-1 is listed as a pseudogene. CDR3 size: 22 residues. The DNA of the CDR3 is TGTGCCAGCAGCTTGCTGGCCACACCAAACAAATCCAAAACCGGGACAGGGTGTGGCTACACCTTC. Translated, it gives CASSLLATPNKSKTGTGCGYTF.

This sequence joins TRBV18 and TRBJ2-2; 8 nucleotides agree with TRBD2. Trimming cost V 0 bases and J 6 bases; bases outside gene matches: 9. The CDR3 covers 17 residues. Per germline, CDR1 KGHSH and CDR2 LQKENI. Here the CDR3 DNA reads TGTGCCAGCTCACCACCGAGTAGCGGGATCCGGGCCGGGGAGCTGTTTTTT. Translating gives CASSPPSSGIRAGELFF.

The gene calls are TRBV9 and TRBJ2-1; tentative D call: TRBD1 (6 bases). Trimming shortened V by 3 bases and J by 4 bases, and 11 bases separated the two germline ends. The germline V gene encodes CDR1 SGDLS and CDR2 YYNGEE. This CDR3 is built from 14 residues. CDR3 sequence: CASSARDTYNEQFF. CDR3 in DNA: TGTGCCAGCAGCGCCCGGGACACTTACAATGAGCAGTTCTTC.

The chain combines TRBV29-1 with TRBJ2-1; the D gene could be TRBD1 or TRBD2 (5 bases each). Trimming removed 7 bases at V and 10 bases at J, with 14 bases between. CDR1 SQVTM and CDR2 ANQGSEA come from the germline V gene. The CDR3 length is 11 residues. The CDR3: CSGGTAREQFF. The CDR3 DNA reads TGCAGCGGAGGGACCGCCAGGGAGCAGTTCTTC.

This chain connects TRBV5-1 to TRBJ2-2; D is unclear. The germline V gene has CDR1 SGHRS and CDR2 YFSETQ. This CDR3 region has 16 residues. Trimming took 7 bases from V and 1 from J, leaving 17 bases between them. CDR3 in amino acids: CASVSGSNMNTGELFF. In DNA, the CDR3 is TGCGCCAGCGTTTCGGGCAGCAACATGAACACCGGGGAGCTGTTTTTT.

CDR3 DNA sequence: TGTGCCAGCAGTAGGGAGGGGAGCACTGAAGCTTTCTTT. Amino acids: CASSREGSTEAFF. The rearrangement links TRBV6-5 to TRBJ1-1, with D tentatively TRBD1 (5 bases). The CDR3 spans 13 residues. Germline-derived CDR1 and CDR2 are MNHEY and SVGAGI. Trimming removed 5 bases from V and 4 bases from J, with 11 bases in between.

The rearrangement joins TRBV5-6 to TRBJ2-1, with TRBD1 matching 8 bases. The germline CDR1 and CDR2 sequences are SGHDT and YYEEEE. Unmatched junction bases numbered 5, after V lost 6 bases and J lost 6 bases. CDR3 length equals 13 residues. The CDR3 DNA sequence: TGTGCCAGCACCAAACAGGGGGTCAATGAGCAGTTCTTC. This translates into CASTKQGVNEQFF. Complete variable domain (other parts from reference TRBV5-6 and TRBJ2-1): DAGVTQSPTHLIKTRGQQVTLRCSPKSGHDTVSWYQQALGQGPQFIFQYYEEEERQRGNFPDRFSGHQFPNYSSELNVNALLLGDSALYLCASTKQGVNEQFFGPGTRLTVL.

The rearrangement uses TRBV28 and TRBJ1-5; no clear D gene. Germline assignment: CDR1 MDHEN and CDR2 SYDVKM. Trimming cost V 8 bases and J 2 bases, with 16 bases left between them. The CDR3 has 15 residues. This chain's CDR3 is CASLNTGGGNQPQHF. CDR3 nucleotides: TGTGCCAGCCTAAACACCGGTGGGGGCAATCAGCCCCAGCATTTT.

This chain links TRBV28 with TRBJ1-2; a possible D gene is TRBD1 (6 bases). The CDR3 extends over 14 amino acids. V was shortened by 3 bases and J by 5 bases, with 13 bases between the two germline ends. The V gene's germline CDR1 is MDHEN and CDR2 SYDVKM. CDR3 nucleotide sequence: TGTGCCAGCAGTTTGTCTGGGGGGCATTATGGCTACACCTTC. This translates into CASSLSGGHYGYTF.

This chain uses TRBV10-3 with TRBJ2-1; the match to TRBD2 covers 10 bases. Looked up from germline, CDR1 is ENHRY and CDR2 is SYGVKD. Trimming took 6 bases from V and 3 from J; bases not matched to a gene: 5. The CDR3 extends over 15 amino acids. CDR3 sequence reads: CAIRKTSGDYNEQFF. CDR3 nucleotides: TGTGCCATCAGAAAAACTAGCGGGGACTACAATGAGCAGTTCTTC.

The sample holds many counts of this clone. The chain combines TRBV11-2 with TRBJ2-1; D is ambiguous. This CDR3 contains 13 residues. The V end lost 1 base, the J end lost 7 bases, and 8 bases lay between the germline ends. Germline CDR1 SGHAT, CDR2 FQNNGV. The DNA of the CDR3 is TGTGCCAGCAGCTTAGCGCTTTGGAATGAGCAGTTCTTC. As protein: CASSLALWNEQFF.

The chain recombines TRBV5-1 with TRBJ2-6; possibly TRBD1 for D (5 bases). V was trimmed by 7 bases and J by 2 bases, leaving 13 bases between them. The CDR3 sequence is 15 residues long. Germline CDR1 reads SGHRS; CDR2 reads YFSETQ. CDR3 in DNA: TGCGCCAGCGCCGTCCAGACAGCTGGGGCCAACGTCCTGACTTTC. Its protein is CASAVQTAGANVLTF.

The chain links TRBV5-1 to TRBJ1-2; D perhaps matches TRBD1 (5 bases). CDR3 length equals 12 residues. The V and J ends lost 7 bases and 2 bases respectively, with 9 bases between them. Germline V gene lookup returns CDR1 SGHRS and CDR2 YFSETQ. The CDR3 coding sequence is TGCGCCAGCGGACATCCCAACTATGGCTACACCTTC. Its protein product is CASGHPNYGYTF. The full variable domain, rest sourced from reference TRBV5-1 and TRBJ1-2, is KAGVTQTPRYLIKTRGQQVTLSCSPISGHRSVSWYQQTPGQGLQFLFEYFSETQRNKGNFPGRFSGRQFSNSRSEMNVSTLELGDSALYLCASGHPNYGYTFGSGTRLTVV.

Worth noting for this clone: This clone may be a read error of a much larger clone one base away. The chain carries TRBV7-2 and TRBJ2-2; D is uncertain. The CDR3 is made up of 12 amino acids. Germline assignment: CDR1 SGHTA and CDR2 FQGNSA. Trimming stripped 7 bases from V and 2 bases from J, with 5 bases between. In DNA, the CDR3 is TGTGCCAGCAACTTCAACACCGGGGAGCTGTTTTTT. Encoded protein: CASNFNTGELFF.

In this sample, this clone turned up many times. The chain combines TRBV29-1 with TRBJ2-2; tentatively, D is TRBD1 (6 bases). Per the germline V gene, CDR1 is SQVTM and CDR2 is ANQGSEA. The CDR3 loop spans 15 amino acids. V was cut by 6 bases and J by 6 bases, with 20 bases left in between. The CDR3 sequence: CSVGPGAAGAGELFF. The CDR3 DNA is TGCAGCGTAGGCCCAGGGGCGGCCGGGGCCGGGGAGCTGTTTTTT.

Remarks on this clone: A much larger clone sits a single nucleotide away, making a read error possible. This same CDR3 is encoded by further DNA sequences in the sample. The V call is TRBV7-2, the J call TRBJ2-3, with unresolved D. CDR3 length: 12 residues. From germline, CDR1 is SGHTA and CDR2 FQGNSA. With 5 bases removed from V and 0 bases from J, the gap between germline ends came to 3 bases. The CDR3 nucleotides read TGTGCCAGCAGCCTCAGCACAGATACGCAGTATTTT. Protein sequence: CASSLSTDTQYF.

The V and J genes are TRBV18 and TRBJ2-7; 8 bases are a match to TRBD1. In germline, CDR1 is KGHSH, CDR2 LQKENI. The CDR3 is made up of 15 amino acids. V shed 3 bases, J shed 4 bases, and the junction held 8 bases outside the gene matches. This chain's CDR3 is CASSPARGQGYEQYF. In DNA form, the CDR3 reads TGTGCCAGCTCACCCGCCAGGGGGCAGGGTTACGAGCAGTACTTC.

V and J are TRBV28 and TRBJ2-3; 13 positions agree with TRBD2. The CDR3 runs to 17 residues. J was trimmed by 1 base and V by 5 bases; bases with no gene match: 6. The V gene's germline CDR1 is MDHEN and CDR2 SYDVKM. CDR3 sequence reads: CASSPGLAGDGTDTQYF. In DNA form, the CDR3 reads TGTGCCAGCAGTCCCGGACTAGCGGGAGACGGCACAGATACGCAGTATTTT. Based on the CDR3 plus reference TRBV28 and TRBJ2-3, the full variable domain is DVKVTQSSRYLVKRTGEKVFLECVQDMDHENMFWYRQDPGLGLRLIYFSYDVKMKEKGDIPEGYSVSREKKERFSLILESASTNQTSMYLCASSPGLAGDGTDTQYFGPGTRLTVL.